These 9 T cell receptor beta chains share one sample of origin, sequenced in a study of human T cells and chemical hapten exposure. A single record per CDR3 protein comes from TCRdb applying MiXCR to the RACE reads. The sample yields 85,000 or so distinct CDR3 sequences, 11% seen once. Time point meaning: patch test 2, 6 weeks after DPC sensitization. Treatment reported: therapeutic diphenylcyclopropenone sensitization with weekly scalp DPC. Sequenced here: whole blood, sampled in connection with sensitization to the hapten diphenylcyclopropenone (DPC). These TCRs come from a man younger than 30 with alopecia areata. Some clones in this sample may be carry-over from other donors' samples.

The chain links TRBV9 to TRBJ1-1; D call uncertain. Trimming cost V 7 bases and J 1 base, with 11 bases left between them. The CDR3 contains 13 residues. Germline CDR1 is SGDLS and CDR2 is YYNGEE. The DNA of the CDR3 is TGTGCCAGCGCTGAGGGAGCGAACACTGAAGCTTTCTTT. As protein: CASAEGANTEAFF.

This clonotype has a handful of counts. The V call is TRBV29-1, the J call TRBJ2-1; 7 nucleotides agree with TRBD2. Germline CDR1 is SQVTM and CDR2 is ANQGSEA. The V segment lost 3 bases and the J segment 7 bases; nucleotides outside the gene matches: 9. This CDR3 contains 14 residues. CDR3 nucleotides: TGCAGCGTTGACCGCCGCGGGGGTCGGAATGAGCAGTTCTTC. Translated: CSVDRRGGRNEQFF.

This clonotype came up a few times. The chain links TRBV18 to TRBJ1-5; tentative D call: TRBD1 (6 bases). The V and J ends lost 3 bases and 2 bases respectively, with 11 bases between them. The CDR3 contains 15 residues. Germline V lookup: CDR1 KGHSH, CDR2 LQKENI. The CDR3 sequence is CASSPQGKGNQPQHF. As DNA, the CDR3 is TGTGCCAGCTCACCCCAGGGGAAGGGCAATCAGCCCCAGCATTTT.

There are a few counts of this clonotype. V is TRBV3-1 and J is TRBJ2-5; D is possibly TRBD2 (6 bases). Germline V CDR1 and CDR2: LGHDT, YNNKEL (reference sequence). With 2 bases removed from V and 7 bases from J, the gap between germline ends came to 14 bases. CDR3 length: 14 residues. In nucleotides, the CDR3 is TGTGCCAGCAGCCAATTCCTGGAGGGCGTGACCCAGTACTTC. It is translated as CASSQFLEGVTQYF.

This clonotype was detected many times. This chain connects TRBV5-5 to TRBJ1-2; no firm D call. The CDR3 covers 14 residues. The V gene lost 0 bases and the J gene lost 3 bases, with 9 bases spanning the gap. Germline assignment: CDR1 SGHKS and CDR2 YYEKEE (reference sequence). The CDR3 nucleotides read TGTGCCAGCAGCTTGGACTATGCGGACTATGGCTACACCTTC. It yields the protein CASSLDYADYGYTF.

This clonotype was seen ten or more times. The DNA of the CDR3 is TGCGCCAGCAGCCAAGAGTGGCTAGCGGGGTCGAATGAGCAGTTCTTC. The encoded protein is CASSQEWLAGSNEQFF. The gene calls are TRBV4-3 and TRBJ2-1; 9 bases are shared with TRBD2. This CDR3 comprises 16 residues. Trimming cost V 0 bases and J 7 bases; bases outside gene matches: 7. From germline, CDR1 is LGHNA and CDR2 YSLEER.

The chain has TRBV7-2 and TRBJ2-7; 7 bases align to TRBD1. The J segment lost 2 bases and the V segment lost 5 bases, leaving 6 bases of the junction unmatched. The CDR3 length is 14 residues. CDR1 and CDR2 (germline): SGHTA, FQGNSA. CDR3 DNA: TGTGCCAGCAGCCCCAGACAGGGCACCTACGAGCAGTACTTC. Protein sequence: CASSPRQGTYEQYF.

Only a few counts were recorded for this clonotype. The J gene is TRBJ1-1, the V gene TRBV10-1, with D possibly matching TRBD1 (5 bases). The CDR3 sequence is 13 residues long. Germline V gives CDR1 WNHNN, CDR2 SYGVQD (reference sequence). Deletions cut 4 bases from V and 1 base from J, with 7 bases between. The CDR3 DNA reads as TGCGCCAGCAGTGCAGACAGGAACACTGAAGCTTTCTTT. Translating gives CASSADRNTEAFF.

This clonotype showed up just a few times. The CDR3 reads CASSADGVSGNTIYF. Here the CDR3 DNA reads TGTGCCAGCAGCGCAGACGGAGTCTCTGGAAACACCATATATTTT. The J gene is TRBJ1-3, the V gene TRBV9, with no clear D. Trimming stripped 3 bases from V and 0 bases from J, with 10 bases between. Germline CDR1 SGDLS, CDR2 YYNGEE. The CDR3 is 15 residues long.